A single sample gave rise to the 27 T cell receptor beta chains below, sequenced in a study of T-cell memory formation after mild COVID-19. TCRdb processed the 5' RACE reads anew with MiXCR; each CDR3 protein has one entry. The table shows 100,000 to 150,000 distinct CDR3 sequences, with roughly 15% occurring only once. The sequenced sample was PBMCs or a T cell subset sorted from them (not recorded which). Every receptor here comes from an adult woman who had mild COVID-19 (a few samples of this study predate the infection). Cell type and time point are not known.

This clonotype appeared many times. The chain couples TRBV4-1 to TRBJ2-1; 10 bases fit TRBD2. After removal of 3 bases from V and 10 bases from J, the junction contained 6 bases not matched to a gene. CDR1 and CDR2 (germline): MGHRA, YSYEKL. The CDR3 is 14 residues long. This chain's CDR3 is CASSHLQREGEQFF. CDR3 in DNA: TGCGCCAGCAGCCACCTACAGCGGGAGGGCGAGCAGTTCTTC.

This clonotype was counted ten times or more. The gene calls are TRBV7-9 and TRBJ1-5, with D possibly being TRBD1 (5 bases). This CDR3 is built from 12 residues. Germline assignment: CDR1 SEHNR and CDR2 FQNEAQ (reference sequence). Trimming removed 4 bases at V and 7 bases at J, with 8 bases between. CDR3 DNA sequence: TGTGCCAGCAGCTCACGGGGGCAGCCCCAGCATTTT. As protein: CASSSRGQPQHF.

CDR3 loop: CASHWDNSPLHF. CDR3 bases: TGTGCCAGCCACTGGGACAATTCACCCCTCCACTTT. V and J are TRBV5-5 and TRBJ1-6, with D perhaps TRBD1 (5 bases). Looked up from germline, CDR1 is SGHKS and CDR2 is YYEKEE (reference sequence). Trimming removed 7 bases at V and 7 bases at J, with 9 bases between. The CDR3 runs to 12 residues.

The rearrangement joins TRBV5-5 to TRBJ2-7, with a tentative D call TRBD1 (5 bases). V dropped 1 base and J dropped 5 bases, with 13 bases sitting between them. Germline CDR1 SGHKS, CDR2 YYEKEE (reference sequence). The CDR3 spans 14 residues. The CDR3 nucleotides are TGTGCCAGCAGCTTGAAGGGGATTCCTAACGAGCAGTACTTC. Its protein product is CASSLKGIPNEQYF.

The chain carries TRBV14 and TRBJ2-5; no clear D gene. The CDR3 covers 12 residues. V dropped 3 bases and J dropped 4 bases, with 6 bases sitting between them. Germline CDR1 is SGHDN and CDR2 is FVKESK. CDR3 amino acids: CASSQASETQYF. The DNA of the CDR3 is TGTGCCAGCAGCCAGGCCTCAGAGACCCAGTACTTC.

This clonotype was picked up a small number of times. V gene TRBV19 combines with J gene TRBJ1-2, with D unresolved. Trimming removed 8 bases at V and 7 bases at J, with 23 bases between. The CDR3 is made up of 15 amino acids. The germline V gene encodes CDR1 LNHDA and CDR2 SQIVND (reference sequence). CDR3 DNA: TGTGCCAGTTCCCTAGGGCCCGGGGTAAGCGGTGGCTACACCTTC. Translated, it gives CASSLGPGVSGGYTF.

This clonotype occurred once. This may stem from a read error, because a much larger clone lies one nucleotide away. The gene calls are TRBV20-1 and TRBJ2-3; D is undetermined. The CDR3 consists of 10 residues. Germline values: CDR1 DFQATT, CDR2 SNEGSKA (reference sequence). The DNA of the CDR3 is TGCAGTGCTAGCACAGATATGCAGTATTTT. Residues: CSASTDMQYF.

The chain uses TRBV7-6 and TRBJ2-3, with TRBD2 identical over 10 bases. Germline CDR1 reads SGHVS; CDR2 reads FNYEAQ. V lost 6 bases, J lost 2 bases, and 8 bases stayed unmatched. The CDR3 is 16 residues long. CDR3 residues: CASSLRTSGNTDTQYF. CDR3 in DNA: TGTGCCAGCAGTCTCCGGACTAGCGGAAACACAGATACGCAGTATTTT. The full variable domain, completed using reference TRBV7-6 and TRBJ2-3, is GAGVSQSPRYKVTKRGQDVALRCDPISGHVSLYWYRQALGQGPEFLTYFNYEAQQDKSGLPNDRFSAERPEGSISTLTIQRTEQRDSAMYRCASSLRTSGNTDTQYFGPGTRLTVL.

This clonotype was observed at least ten times. The CDR3, as DNA: TGCAGTGCGAAAAGCGGGAGTGGCGGTCCCTACAATGAGCAGTTCTTC. Amino acid sequence: CSAKSGSGGPYNEQFF. The J gene is TRBJ2-1, the V gene TRBV20-1, with 8 bases lining up with TRBD2. Per germline, CDR1 DFQATT and CDR2 SNEGSKA (reference sequence). The V segment lost 6 bases and the J segment 2 bases; nucleotides outside the gene matches: 12. The CDR3 totals 16 residues.

This clonotype has a handful of counts. The chain is built from TRBV5-1 and TRBJ1-2; no firm D call. V was clipped by 0 bases and J by 5 bases, with 23 bases between them. The length of the CDR3 is 18 residues. Per the germline V gene, CDR1 is SGHRS and CDR2 is YFSETQ. The CDR3 nucleotides are TGCGCCAGCAGCTTGGAGTCGGCGGGATGGAGGTCCCTTTATGGCTACACCTTC. It codes for CASSLESAGWRSLYGYTF. Drawing the rest from reference TRBV5-1 and TRBJ1-2, the complete variable domain is KAGVTQTPRYLIKTRGQQVTLSCSPISGHRSVSWYQQTPGQGLQFLFEYFSETQRNKGNFPGRFSGRQFSNSRSEMNVSTLELGDSALYLCASSLESAGWRSLYGYTFGSGTRLTVV.

This clonotype has just a few counts. The V gene is TRBV7-2, the J gene TRBJ2-7; no definite D call. The CDR3 totals 16 residues. Trimming cost V 6 bases and J 1 base, with 19 bases left between them. The germline gives CDR1 SGHTA, CDR2 FQGNSA. The CDR3 is CASSPEGRDGSYEQYF. In DNA, the CDR3 is TGTGCCAGCAGTCCCGAAGGGCGCGACGGGTCCTACGAGCAGTACTTC.

The chain links TRBV7-3 to TRBJ2-3; weak D call: TRBD2 (5 bases). CDR1 SGHTA and CDR2 FQGTGA come from the germline V gene. The CDR3 has 15 residues. The ends were cut back, 0 bases at V and 4 bases at J, with 11 bases in the middle. The CDR3 spells CASSLTPERADTQYF. Here the CDR3 DNA reads TGTGCCAGCAGCTTAACACCGGAGAGGGCAGATACGCAGTATTTT.

V is TRBV4-2 and J is TRBJ2-1, with 9 nucleotides matching TRBD2. The ends lost 3 bases at V and 6 bases at J; junction bases unmatched: 6. Germline V gene data show CDR1 as LGHNA and CDR2 as YNFKEQ. This CDR3 spans 15 amino acids. CDR3 sequence reads: CASSQPGLASNEQFF. For the CDR3, the DNA is TGTGCCAGCAGCCAGCCGGGACTAGCCTCCAATGAGCAGTTCTTC.

Only a few counts were recorded for this clonotype. CDR3 sequence reads: CASSPIGLAGGIANEQFF. The CDR3 DNA reads TGTGCCAGCAGCCCGATTGGACTAGCGGGGGGTATAGCAAATGAGCAGTTCTTC. The chain employs TRBV7-3 and TRBJ2-1, with 14 positions matching TRBD2. Trimming at V came to 5 bases and at J to 7 bases, leaving 13 bases not matched to a gene. This CDR3 contains 18 residues. Germline V gives CDR1 SGHTA, CDR2 FQGTGA.

This chain links TRBV12-3 or TRBV12-4 with TRBJ1-3, with D maybe TRBD1 (5 bases). V shed 6 bases and J shed 2 bases, with 14 bases lying between them. The CDR3 runs 15 residues. CDR3 coding DNA: TGTGCCAGCAGGCCCCGGGACCTGGCTGGAAACACCATATATTTT. Translation gives CASRPRDLAGNTIYF.

This clonotype was recorded a few times. This chain uses TRBV4-1 with TRBJ2-7; D is unresolved. The V and J ends lost 0 bases and 3 bases respectively, with 12 bases between them. Germline V gene sequence: CDR1 MGHRA, CDR2 YSYEKL. The CDR3 loop spans 15 amino acids. The CDR3 nucleotides read TGCGCCAGCAGCCAAGATCCAGGAAAGAACTACGAGCAGTACTTC. This translates into CASSQDPGKNYEQYF.

This clonotype was detected a few times. This chain links TRBV27 with TRBJ2-7; 9 bases map to TRBD1. The CDR3 extends over 18 amino acids. Germline V gene data show CDR1 as MNHEY and CDR2 as SMNVEV (reference sequence). The junction had 14 bases not matched to a gene; V was cut back by 5 bases and J by 0 bases. This CDR3 is CASSPSPGTGWDSYEQYF. In DNA, the CDR3 is TGTGCCAGCAGTCCCAGTCCCGGGACAGGGTGGGACTCCTACGAGCAGTACTTC.

The CDR3 DNA reads TGTGCCAGCAGTTTGGCCGGATGGAATGAGCAGTTCTTC. Its protein product is CASSLAGWNEQFF. The chain links TRBV27 to TRBJ2-1; D is unresolved. The V end lost 3 bases, the J end lost 7 bases, and 10 bases lay between the germline ends. In germline, CDR1 is MNHEY, CDR2 SMNVEV (reference sequence). The CDR3 runs 13 residues.

In this sample, this clonotype turned up a few times. For the CDR3, the DNA is TGCGCCAGCAGCTTGGAACTAGCGGGACCAATTACGCAGTATTTT. Residues: CASSLELAGPITQYF. The chain links TRBV5-1 to TRBJ2-3, with TRBD2 matching 10 bases. V lost 0 bases to trimming and J lost 8 bases; unmatched junction nucleotides: 6. Germline CDR1 and CDR2: SGHRS and YFSETQ. The CDR3 covers 15 residues.

This rearrangement joins TRBV12-3 or TRBV12-4 to TRBJ2-5; TRBD1 might be the D (6 bases). This CDR3 region has 17 residues. Trimming pared 7 bases from V and 5 bases from J, leaving 26 bases between. As DNA, the CDR3 is TGTGCCAGCACCTTCCCGGACAGAGTTCTATTCATGGAGACCCAGTACTTC. Residues: CASTFPDRVLFMETQYF.

This chain uses TRBV6-2 or TRBV6-3 with TRBJ2-7; D gene uncertain. Germline V gives CDR1 MNHEY, CDR2 SVGEGT. Trimming shortened V by 5 bases and J by 4 bases, and 9 bases separated the two germline ends. The CDR3 consists of 12 residues. CDR3 bases: TGTGCCAGCAGTCCACCGATTTACGAGCAGTACTTC. It encodes CASSPPIYEQYF.

The V call is TRBV2, the J call TRBJ2-3; TRBD1 agrees at 7 bases. CDR1 is SNHLY and CDR2 is FYNNEI in the germline V gene. This CDR3 spans 17 amino acids. The J segment lost 3 bases and the V segment lost 6 bases, leaving 15 bases of the junction unmatched. The CDR3 loop is CASRTGMTGSSTDTQYF. In nucleotides, the CDR3 is TGTGCCAGCAGGACGGGAATGACAGGGTCGAGTACAGATACGCAGTATTTT.

This clonotype showed up many times. This chain uses TRBV10-3 with TRBJ2-3; D ambiguous. CDR3 size: 14 residues. V was clipped by 2 bases and J by 0 bases, with 6 bases between them. Germline V lookup: CDR1 ENHRY, CDR2 SYGVKD. CDR3 amino acids: CAISEPASTDTQYF. The CDR3 coding sequence is TGTGCCATCAGTGAGCCAGCTAGCACAGATACGCAGTATTTT.

This clonotype appeared a few times. V gene TRBV20-1 combines with J gene TRBJ2-7, with D possibly being TRBD1 or TRBD2 (6 bases each). The CDR3 is 15 residues long. Looked up from germline, CDR1 is DFQATT and CDR2 is SNEGSKA (reference sequence). V was pared by 0 bases and J by 5 bases, with 17 bases between. CDR3 region: CSARDGWGAAHEQYF. The CDR3 bases are TGCAGTGCTAGAGACGGTTGGGGGGCCGCCCACGAGCAGTACTTC.

This clonotype was recorded at least ten times. The V call is TRBV7-2, the J call TRBJ2-5; D uncertain. In germline, CDR1 is SGHTA, CDR2 FQGNSA. The CDR3 spans 15 residues. The germline V and J ends were trimmed by 2 bases and 2 bases, with 12 bases remaining between them. CDR3 sequence (DNA): TGTGCCAGCAGCTTACCCCACCACAGACAAGAGACCCAGTACTTC. Amino acids: CASSLPHHRQETQYF. Complete variable domain (other parts from reference TRBV7-2 and TRBJ2-5): GAGVSQSPSNKVTEKGKDVELRCDPISGHTALYWYRQSLGQGLEFLIYFQGNSAPDKSGLPSDRFSAERTGGSVSTLTIQRTQQEDSAVYLCASSLPHHRQETQYFGPGTRLLVL.

This clonotype has a handful of counts. The rearrangement uses TRBV7-9 and TRBJ2-1, with 10 nucleotides matching TRBD2. J gave up 0 bases and V 11 bases, and 13 bases lay outside the gene matches. The CDR3 has 17 amino acids. Germline CDR1 and CDR2: SEHNR and FQNEAQ (reference sequence). CDR3 sequence: CAPTGLAGASSYNEQFF. The CDR3 DNA follows: TGTGCCCCCACGGGGCTAGCGGGGGCTAGCTCCTACAATGAGCAGTTCTTC.

This clonotype appeared a few times. V usage is TRBV7-8 and J usage is TRBJ2-3, with 9 bases identical to TRBD1. Germline loops: CDR1 SGHVS, CDR2 FQNEAQ. The V segment lost 5 bases and the J segment 1 base; nucleotides outside the gene matches: 7. The CDR3 is 16 amino acids. Here the CDR3 reads CASSPSTGGGTDTQYF. Here the CDR3 DNA reads TGTGCCAGCAGCCCATCGACAGGGGGTGGCACAGATACGCAGTATTTT.